This T cell receptor (beta chain) stems from a study of shared clonotypes between healthy human individuals. Whole-study results and caveats: An expected dependence of interdonor clonotype sharing on sequencing depth was noted.

This CDR3 spans 11 amino acids. Germline lookup yields CDR1 SGHNT and CDR2 YYREEE (reference sequence). The ends were cut back, 2 bases at V and 8 bases at J, with 7 bases in the middle. Genomic DNA (from each subset) was split evenly across several immunoSEQ plates. Authors' analysis steps: As immunoSEQ supplied junction-only sequences (without quality scores), filtering differed. Assay: immunoSEQ multiplex PCR; the TCRdb copy retains only in-frame clones and omits some. That table gives V, J and clone size, and the DNA gave D and trimming. The sample has 2 million to 2.5 million clones; roughly 90% are singletons. Regarding this clone: Its specificity is unknown.

This chain joins TRBV5-4 and TRBJ1-1, with TRBD1 as a possible D gene (6 bases). This TCR was sampled from a man in his late teens or twenties in good health. Some clones in this sample may be carry-over from other donors' samples. Sequencing used naive CD4+ T cells from PBMCs. Subset given: CD45RA+ positively selected. The CDR3: CASSFGGEAFF. The CDR3 DNA reads TGTGCCAGCAGCTTCGGGGGCGAAGCTTTCTTT.